The 29 T cell receptor beta chains below all came from one sample that was sequenced in a study of blood T cells in healthy people across ages. A J-beta primer mix and a sample-barcoded 5' primer were used in a second PCR of about 6 to 12 cycles. TCRdb re-derived calls from the 5' RACE reads in MiXCR, one entry per CDR3 protein. The table has about 680,000 distinct CDR3 sequences, about 52% seen once. Material for sequencing was blood. Receptor source: a woman aged 60-75 years in good health.

This clonotype has at least ten counts. V and J are TRBV7-9 and TRBJ2-1; D unresolved. The V end was cut by 0 bases, the J end by 0 bases, with 3 bases between. Germline lookup yields CDR1 SEHNR and CDR2 FQNEAQ (reference sequence). The CDR3 contains 14 residues. Written as DNA, the CDR3 is TGTGCCAGCAGCTTAGCGGTCTCCTACAATGAGCAGTTCTTC. Protein: CASSLAVSYNEQFF. Combining the CDR3 with reference TRBV7-9 and TRBJ2-1 gives the whole variable domain DTGVSQNPRHKITKRGQNVTFRCDPISEHNRLYWYRQTLGQGPEFLTYFQNEAQLEKSRLLSDRFSAERPKGSFSTLEIQRTEQGDSAMYLCASSLAVSYNEQFFGPGTRLTVL.

This chain uses TRBV6-1 with TRBJ2-7, with D tentatively TRBD1 (5 bases). The germline V gene has CDR1 MNHNS and CDR2 SASEGT. This CDR3 has 16 amino acids. V lost 0 bases and J 1 base, leaving 13 bases between the germline ends. The CDR3 DNA reads TGTGCCAGCAGTGAAGCTTTCAGGGTGCAATCCTACGAGCAGTACTTC. It translates to CASSEAFRVQSYEQYF.

This chain connects TRBV4-3 to TRBJ2-2, with TRBD2 matching 13 bases. The CDR3 has 14 amino acids. From germline, CDR1 is LGHNA and CDR2 YSLEER. Trimming at V came to 8 bases and at J to 4 bases, leaving 1 base not matched to a gene. CDR3: CASRTSGSTGELFF. The DNA for the CDR3 is TGCGCCAGCCGGACTAGCGGGAGCACCGGGGAGCTGTTTTTT.

The J gene is TRBJ1-1, the V gene TRBV7-9; TRBD1 matches 7 bases. Germline V CDR1 and CDR2: SEHNR, FQNEAQ (reference sequence). The trim removed 1 base at V and 4 bases at J, leaving 3 bases unmatched. The CDR3 is 14 amino acids. CDR3 region: CASSLGTGVTEAFF. The DNA for the CDR3 is TGTGCCAGCAGCTTAGGCACAGGGGTCACTGAAGCTTTCTTT. The entire variable domain, with the rest obtained from reference TRBV7-9 and TRBJ1-1, is as follows: DTGVSQNPRHKITKRGQNVTFRCDPISEHNRLYWYRQTLGQGPEFLTYFQNEAQLEKSRLLSDRFSAERPKGSFSTLEIQRTEQGDSAMYLCASSLGTGVTEAFFGQGTRLTVV.

The rearrangement uses TRBV7-2 and TRBJ1-1; D remains ambiguous. The CDR3 is made up of 14 amino acids. Trimming removed 0 bases from V and 3 bases from J, with 8 bases in between. Germline CDR1 is SGHTA and CDR2 is FQGNSA. The CDR3 sequence is CASSLAGFYTEAFF. In DNA form, the CDR3 reads TGTGCCAGCAGCTTAGCAGGGTTTTACACTGAAGCTTTCTTT.

J is TRBJ2-5 and V is TRBV24-1, with D possibly TRBD2 on 5 matching bases. V was pared by 7 bases and J by 2 bases, with 7 bases between. Germline CDR1 is KGHDR and CDR2 is SFDVKD. CDR3 length: 12 amino acids. The CDR3 coding sequence is TGTGCCACCAGCGGGGATCAAGAGACCCAGTACTTC. Encoded protein: CATSGDQETQYF.

The chain links TRBV20-1 to TRBJ1-1, with 9 bases matching TRBD1. With 6 bases clipped from V and 5 bases from J, the junction kept 7 bases outside the gene matches. The CDR3 is 13 amino acids. Germline CDR1 is DFQATT and CDR2 is SNEGSKA (reference sequence). The CDR3 protein is CSATRDRATEAFF. The CDR3 coding sequence is TGCAGTGCAACCCGGGACAGGGCGACTGAAGCTTTCTTT.

This chain joins TRBV29-1 and TRBJ2-4, with D uncertain. Trimming left V 5 bases short and J 3 bases short, with 14 bases between. CDR3 length: 14 residues. CDR1 and CDR2 (germline): SQVTM, ANQGSEA. The CDR3 sequence: CSVLLGLGKNIQYF. CDR3 nucleotides: TGCAGCGTTCTACTGGGCCTAGGCAAAAACATTCAGTACTTC.

This clonotype was observed a handful of times. This rearrangement joins TRBV20-1 to TRBJ2-5, with TRBD1 matching over 9 bases. The CDR3 totals 13 residues. With V trimmed by 6 bases and J by 10 bases, 12 bases remained unmatched. Germline V gene sequence: CDR1 DFQATT, CDR2 SNEGSKA (reference sequence). CDR3 nucleotide sequence: TGCAGTGCAGGACAGGGGCCCTTATACGACCAGTACTTC. This sequence encodes CSAGQGPLYDQYF.

For the CDR3, the DNA is TGCGCCAGCAGCTTCTTGGGGCAGGGCTATGGCTACACCTTC. Translation: CASSFLGQGYGYTF. This chain links TRBV5-1 with TRBJ1-2; D perhaps matches TRBD1 (5 bases). The V gene lost 2 bases and the J gene lost 4 bases, with 12 bases spanning the gap. The germline gives CDR1 SGHRS, CDR2 YFSETQ. The CDR3 covers 14 residues.

A word on this clonotype: A much larger clone differs by one base, so this may be a read error. The rearrangement links TRBV28 to TRBJ2-5, with TRBD2 matching over 9 bases. Germline CDR1 is MDHEN and CDR2 is SYDVKM. Unmatched junction bases numbered 10, after V lost 2 bases and J lost 9 bases. The CDR3 totals 15 residues. Here the CDR3 reads CASSLTLAGREAQYF. CDR3 coding DNA: TGTGCCAGCAGTTTAACTCTAGCGGGAAGGGAGGCCCAGTACTTC.

The chain carries TRBV27 and TRBJ2-3; 8 bases match TRBD1. J was trimmed by 1 base and V by 5 bases; bases with no gene match: 8. CDR1 and CDR2 (germline): MNHEY, SMNVEV (reference sequence). This CDR3 region has 16 residues. For the CDR3, the DNA is TGTGCCAGCAGTCACCAAGGACAGGGAGGCACAGATACGCAGTATTTT. It specifies CASSHQGQGGTDTQYF.

The V gene is TRBV5-6, the J gene TRBJ2-7, with D possibly matching TRBD1 (6 bases). Germline-derived CDR1 and CDR2 are SGHDT and YYEEEE. CDR3 length: 13 amino acids. Trimming left V 2 bases short and J 3 bases short, with 9 bases between. The CDR3 here is CASSFTGNYEQYF. The CDR3 DNA sequence: TGTGCCAGCAGCTTTACAGGGAACTACGAGCAGTACTTC.

This rearrangement joins TRBV7-2 to TRBJ2-1, with D possibly being TRBD1 (5 bases). The CDR3 contains 12 residues. The germline V gene has CDR1 SGHTA and CDR2 FQGNSA. Trimming left V 6 bases short and J 4 bases short, with 7 bases between. This CDR3 is CASRRQYNEQFF. The DNA of the CDR3 is TGTGCCAGCAGGCGACAGTACAATGAGCAGTTCTTC.

CDR3 nucleotides: TGCAGCGTTTTCAGGGGGCAGATGGTTAATGCGGATACGCAGTATTTT. Its translation is CSVFRGQMVNADTQYF. The rearrangement links TRBV29-1 to TRBJ2-3, with 8 bases aligning to TRBD1. Germline trimming cut 5 bases from V and 6 bases from J; bases unmatched to any gene: 16. This CDR3 region has 16 residues. Germline CDR1 SQVTM, CDR2 ANQGSEA.

The chain combines TRBV4-2 with TRBJ2-7, with D hard to call. Germline assignment: CDR1 LGHNA and CDR2 YNFKEQ. The CDR3 runs 15 residues. The V and J ends lost 3 bases and 5 bases respectively, with 17 bases between them. CDR3 coding DNA: TGTGCCAGCAGCCAGCGGCCCGGGCTGCCGAACGAGCAGTACTTC. This encodes CASSQRPGLPNEQYF.

This rearrangement joins TRBV12-3 or TRBV12-4 to TRBJ2-7; D might be TRBD1 or TRBD2, each matching 7 bases. CDR3 length: 14 residues. With 8 bases removed from V and 3 bases from J, the gap between germline ends came to 17 bases. The chain's CDR3 is CASARGGGSYEQYF. The CDR3 DNA reads as TGTGCCAGCGCTCGAGGGGGCGGGAGCTACGAGCAGTACTTC.

The chain uses TRBV7-6 and TRBJ1-1, with D possibly TRBD1 on 5 matching bases. The germline V gene encodes CDR1 SGHVS and CDR2 FNYEAQ. The CDR3 is made up of 14 amino acids. V was shortened by 5 bases and J by 2 bases, with 12 bases between the two germline ends. The CDR3 here is CASSPARANTEAFF. The CDR3 DNA sequence: TGTGCCAGCAGCCCGGCCAGGGCAAACACTGAAGCTTTCTTT.

This clonotype was seen only a few times. The rearrangement links TRBV14 to TRBJ1-1; the match to TRBD1 covers 9 bases. CDR1 is SGHDN, CDR2 FVKESK, per germline. J gave up 0 bases and V 4 bases, and 3 bases lay outside the gene matches. This CDR3 is 15 amino acids long. CDR3 residues: CASSLRDRVNTEAFF. The CDR3 nucleotides read TGTGCCAGCAGCCTACGGGACAGGGTGAACACTGAAGCTTTCTTT.

Only a few counts were recorded for this clonotype. The chain links TRBV6-6 to TRBJ2-1, with 11 nucleotides matching TRBD1. Germline CDR1 MNHNY, CDR2 SVGAGI (reference sequence). The CDR3 sequence is 15 residues long. V shed 6 bases and J 8 bases; nucleotides not matched to a gene: 9. CDR3 protein: CASSARDRGKDEQFF. The DNA for the CDR3 is TGTGCCAGCAGCGCCAGGGACAGGGGGAAGGATGAGCAGTTCTTC.

In this sample, this clonotype turned up many times. J is TRBJ2-1 and V is TRBV7-9; D not certain. Germline CDR1 is SEHNR and CDR2 is FQNEAQ (reference sequence). CDR3 length equals 12 residues. The V end was cut by 1 base, the J end by 9 bases, with 7 bases between. The CDR3 region is CASSLGRFEQFF. The CDR3 nucleotides read TGTGCCAGCAGCTTAGGACGGTTTGAGCAGTTCTTC.

This clonotype came up a few times. The gene calls are TRBV20-1 and TRBJ1-5; D is perhaps TRBD1 (6 bases). Trimming left V 6 bases short and J 3 bases short, with 12 bases between. Germline lookup yields CDR1 DFQATT and CDR2 SNEGSKA (reference sequence). The length of the CDR3 is 13 residues. CDR3 DNA: TGCAGTGCAACGGACAGAATCAATCAGCCCCAGCATTTT. It encodes CSATDRINQPQHF.

The genes are TRBV9 and TRBJ1-1; no firm D call. V lost 4 bases to trimming and J lost 5 bases, with 18 bases between them. Germline CDR1 and CDR2: SGDLS and YYNGEE. This CDR3 is built from 15 residues. The CDR3 DNA reads as TGTGCCAGCAGCCCCGCGGGCCTAAGCGGAACTGAAGCTTTCTTT. This gives the protein CASSPAGLSGTEAFF.

This clonotype came up a few times. The genes are TRBV15 and TRBJ1-4; D might be TRBD1 (5 bases). Trimming removed 0 bases at V and 3 bases at J, with 11 bases between. The CDR3 runs to 16 residues. The germline gives CDR1 LNHNV, CDR2 YYDKDF (reference sequence). The CDR3 DNA reads TGTGCCACCAGCAGAGATGTAGTAGGGGCTAATGAAAAACTGTTTTTT. Its translation: CATSRDVVGANEKLFF.

This clonotype has at least ten counts. The chain uses TRBV10-3 and TRBJ2-5; the D call may be TRBD1 or TRBD2 (5 bases each). Germline V gene data show CDR1 as ENHRY and CDR2 as SYGVKD. Deletions cut 6 bases from V and 0 bases from J, with 14 bases between. The CDR3 is made up of 15 amino acids. CDR3 sequence: CAISNEGRDQETQYF. The CDR3 DNA follows: TGTGCCATCAGCAACGAGGGACGGGACCAAGAGACCCAGTACTTC.

The rearrangement links TRBV6-2 or TRBV6-3 to TRBJ2-1; 13 positions match TRBD2. V lost 4 bases and J lost 4; bases outside the gene matches: 4. Germline V gives CDR1 MNHEY, CDR2 SVGEGT. The CDR3 has 16 residues. DNA for the CDR3: TGTGCCAGCAGTTTACTAGCGGGAGGGGGGTACAATGAGCAGTTCTTC. It is translated as CASSLLAGGGYNEQFF.

This clonotype was counted a few times. The chain links TRBV9 to TRBJ2-7; the match to TRBD1 covers 10 bases. The CDR3 runs 15 residues. The V gene end was trimmed by 3 bases and the J gene end by 3 bases; junction bases not matched to a gene: 6. CDR1 is SGDLS, CDR2 YYNGEE, per germline. CDR3 DNA sequence: TGTGCCAGCAGCGACCCCGGGACAGGGGTCTACGAGCAGTACTTC. This encodes CASSDPGTGVYEQYF. The complete variable domain, with remaining parts taken from reference TRBV9 and TRBJ2-7, reads DSGVTQTPKHLITATGQRVTLRCSPRSGDLSVYWYQQSLDQGLQFLIQYYNGEERAKGNILERFSAQQFPDLHSELNLSSLELGDSALYFCASSDPGTGVYEQYFGPGTRLTVT.

CDR3 region: CASSLGAGEDEQFF. CDR3 coding DNA: TGCGCCAGCAGCTTGGGGGCGGGAGAAGATGAGCAGTTCTTC. The chain joins TRBV5-1 to TRBJ2-1; 7 bases line up with TRBD2. Germline V gene sequence: CDR1 SGHRS, CDR2 YFSETQ. Trimming removed 0 bases from V and 8 bases from J; junction bases left unmatched: 5. The CDR3 covers 14 residues.

The chain links TRBV28 to TRBJ2-4; TRBD2 matches at 10 bases. CDR1 is MDHEN and CDR2 is SYDVKM in the germline V gene. The V gene end was trimmed by 6 bases and the J gene end by 0 bases; junction bases not matched to a gene: 14. The CDR3 is 19 residues long. The CDR3 loop is CASSYWTSGRKLAKNIQYF. Written as DNA, the CDR3 is TGTGCCAGCAGCTACTGGACTAGCGGACGCAAGTTAGCCAAAAACATTCAGTACTTC.